This T cell receptor (beta chain) was recovered during a study of cytomegalovirus exposure and HLA in healthy donors. The CDR3 is 16 amino acids. Germline values: CDR1 SGHRS, CDR2 YFSETQ. With 2 bases removed from V and 1 base from J, the gap between germline ends came to 15 bases. The PCR used 60 Vbeta and 13 Jbeta primers. Assay used: immunoSEQ multiplex PCR; TCRdb lists only in-frame clones, some missing. The data hold 180,000 or so clones, with around 76% observed a single time. V is TRBV5-1 and J is TRBJ1-1; no clear D. The sample taken for sequencing was PBMCs. This TCR came from a man aged 40-50 years in good health and CMV-seronegative. Written as DNA, the CDR3 is TGCGCCAGCAGCTTAATGGACCCAGGAGGGAACACTGAAGCTTTCTTT. As protein: CASSLMDPGGNTEAFF.